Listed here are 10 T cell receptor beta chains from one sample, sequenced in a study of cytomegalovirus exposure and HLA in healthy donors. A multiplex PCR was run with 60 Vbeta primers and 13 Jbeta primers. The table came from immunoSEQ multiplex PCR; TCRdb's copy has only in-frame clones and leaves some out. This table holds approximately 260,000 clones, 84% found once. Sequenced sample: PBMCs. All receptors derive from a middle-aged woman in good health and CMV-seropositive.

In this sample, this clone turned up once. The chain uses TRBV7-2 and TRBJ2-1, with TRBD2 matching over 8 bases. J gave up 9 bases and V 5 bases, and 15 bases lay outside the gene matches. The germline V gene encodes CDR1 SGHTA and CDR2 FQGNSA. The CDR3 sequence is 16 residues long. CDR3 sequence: CASSATTGTRAGEQFF. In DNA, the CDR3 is TGTGCCAGCAGCGCTACAACCGGGACTAGAGCCGGTGAGCAGTTCTTC.

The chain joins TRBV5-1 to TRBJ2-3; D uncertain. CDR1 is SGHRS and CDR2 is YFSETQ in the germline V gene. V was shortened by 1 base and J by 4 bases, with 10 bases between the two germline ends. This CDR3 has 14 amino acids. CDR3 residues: CASSLYRRSDTQYF. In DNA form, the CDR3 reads TGCGCCAGCAGCTTGTACCGTCGGTCAGATACGCAGTATTTT. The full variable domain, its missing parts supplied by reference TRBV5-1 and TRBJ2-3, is KAGVTQTPRYLIKTRGQQVTLSCSPISGHRSVSWYQQTPGQGLQFLFEYFSETQRNKGNFPGRFSGRQFSNSRSEMNVSTLELGDSALYLCASSLYRRSDTQYFGPGTRLTVL.

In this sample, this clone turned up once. The CDR3 region has the DNA TGCGCCAGCAGCCAAGCAGACAGGGCTTTTAACACCGGGGAGCTGTTTTTT. It encodes CASSQADRAFNTGELFF. The chain carries TRBV4-3 and TRBJ2-2; TRBD1 agrees at 7 bases. The germline V gene encodes CDR1 LGHNA and CDR2 YSLEER. This CDR3 has 17 residues. The V segment lost 1 base and the J segment 2 bases; nucleotides outside the gene matches: 7.

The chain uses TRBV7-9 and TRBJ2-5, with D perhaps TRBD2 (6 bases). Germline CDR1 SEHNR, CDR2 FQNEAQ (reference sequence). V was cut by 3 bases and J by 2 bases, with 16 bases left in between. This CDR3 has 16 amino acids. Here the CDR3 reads CASSFAPTSRQETQYF. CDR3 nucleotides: TGTGCCAGCAGCTTCGCGCCGACTAGTCGGCAAGAGACCCAGTACTTC. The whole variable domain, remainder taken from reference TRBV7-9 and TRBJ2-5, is DTGVSQNPRHKITKRGQNVTFRCDPISEHNRLYWYRQTLGQGPEFLTYFQNEAQLEKSRLLSDRFSAERPKGSFSTLEIQRTEQGDSAMYLCASSFAPTSRQETQYFGPGTRLLVL.

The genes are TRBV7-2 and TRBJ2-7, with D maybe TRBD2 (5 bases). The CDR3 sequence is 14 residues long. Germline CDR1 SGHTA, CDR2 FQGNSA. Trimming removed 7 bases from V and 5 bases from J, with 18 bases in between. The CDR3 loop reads CASTLGRHRDEQYF. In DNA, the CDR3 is TGTGCCAGCACCCTAGGGAGACACCGGGACGAGCAGTACTTC.

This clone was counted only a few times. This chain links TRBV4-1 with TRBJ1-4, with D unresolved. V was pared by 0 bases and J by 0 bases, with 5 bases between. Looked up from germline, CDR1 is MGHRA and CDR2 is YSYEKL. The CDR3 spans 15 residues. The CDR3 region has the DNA TGCGCCAGCAGCCAAGAAGAGGCAACTAATGAAAAACTGTTTTTT. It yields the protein CASSQEEATNEKLFF.

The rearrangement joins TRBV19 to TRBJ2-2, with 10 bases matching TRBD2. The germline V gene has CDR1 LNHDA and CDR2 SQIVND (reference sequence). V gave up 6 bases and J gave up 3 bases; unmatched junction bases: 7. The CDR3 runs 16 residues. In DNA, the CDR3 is TGTGCCAGTAGATTATTAGCGGGAGGTCACACCGGGGAGCTGTTTTTT. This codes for CASRLLAGGHTGELFF.

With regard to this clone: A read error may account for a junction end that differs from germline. CDR3 residues: CASRLDRGMNYGYTF. The CDR3 bases are TGTGCCAGCAGGTTAGACAGGGGCATGAACTATGGCTACACCTTC. The chain uses TRBV7-2 and TRBJ1-2, with 8 bases that match TRBD1. There are 15 residues in the CDR3. The germline V gene encodes CDR1 SGHTA and CDR2 FQGNSA. Combining the CDR3 with reference TRBV7-2 and TRBJ1-2 gives the whole variable domain GAGVSQSPSNKVTEKGKDVELRCDPISGHTALYWYRQSLGQGLEFLIYFQGNSAPDKSGLPSDRFSAERTGGSVSTLTIQRTQQEDSAVYLCASRLDRGMNYGYTFGSGTRLTVV.

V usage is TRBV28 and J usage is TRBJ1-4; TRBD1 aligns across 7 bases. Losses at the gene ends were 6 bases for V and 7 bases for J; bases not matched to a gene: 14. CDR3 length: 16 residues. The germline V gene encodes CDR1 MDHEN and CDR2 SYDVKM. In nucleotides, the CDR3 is TGTGCCAGCAGCCCAACAGGGGAAGGTTCGAGTGAAAAACTGTTTTTT. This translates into CASSPTGEGSSEKLFF.

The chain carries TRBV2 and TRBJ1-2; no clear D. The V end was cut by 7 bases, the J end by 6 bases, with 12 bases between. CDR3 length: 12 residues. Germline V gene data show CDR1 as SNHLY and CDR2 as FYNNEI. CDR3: CASTRDKDGYTF. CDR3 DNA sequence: TGTGCCAGCACTCGAGACAAAGATGGCTACACCTTC.